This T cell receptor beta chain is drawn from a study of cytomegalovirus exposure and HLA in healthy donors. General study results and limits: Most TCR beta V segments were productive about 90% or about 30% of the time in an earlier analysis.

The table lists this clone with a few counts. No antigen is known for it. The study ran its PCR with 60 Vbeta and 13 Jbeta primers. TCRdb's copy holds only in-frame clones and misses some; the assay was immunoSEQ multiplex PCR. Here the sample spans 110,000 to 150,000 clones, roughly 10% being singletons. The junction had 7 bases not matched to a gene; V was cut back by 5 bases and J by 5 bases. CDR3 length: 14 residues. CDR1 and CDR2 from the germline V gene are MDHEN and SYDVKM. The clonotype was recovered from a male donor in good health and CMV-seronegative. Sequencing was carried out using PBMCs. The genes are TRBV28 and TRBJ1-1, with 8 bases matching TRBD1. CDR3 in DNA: TGTGCCAGCAGTCCAGGGGGCGGAAGGACTGAAGCTTTCTTT. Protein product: CASSPGGGRTEAFF.